This T cell receptor (beta chain) was found in a study of T-cell reconstitution after alpha-beta-depleted transplantation in children (TCRdb year 2016). In terms of the full investigation: T-cell immune reconstitution after TCRalphabeta/CD19-depleted allogeneic hematopoietic cell transplantation in children was quantitatively tracked in the study by means of TCR repertoire profiling.

Comment on this clonotype: Its antigen specificity is not known. Per-base qualities were not stored, and no clone one base away is much larger.

To prepare the library, PCR was applied. Sequenced on an Illumina HiSeq 2500. TCR libraries were prepared with molecular barcoding, using unique molecular identifiers to normalize TCRbeta repertoire quantification. TCRdb reprocessing: public reads trimmed at Q25 with fastp, clones called with MiXCR, in-frame beta chains kept. All rows with the same CDR3 protein become a single entry with the most common DNA and genes. For this sample there are approximately 640,000 distinct CDR3 sequences; roughly 17% appear just once. The ten largest clones add up to about 1.1% of the sample. The CDR3 measures 12 amino acids from cysteine to phenylalanine. CDR3 DNA only is kept here, 36 bases in frame from base 1. A distance of 10 bases separates the germline ends of V and J, which lose 6 bases and 5 bases respectively.

The source material was PBMCs from the stem cell graft donor, sampled from the stem cell graft. Here the chain combines TRBV12-3 or TRBV12-4 and TRBJ2-5; too little of a D gene remains to name it. The sequence derives from a human donor who donated a stem cell graft to a child with acute myeloid leukemia. DNA sequence: TGTGCCAGCAGGCTGATGAGGGAGACCCAGTACTTC. This sequence encodes CASRLMRETQYF.